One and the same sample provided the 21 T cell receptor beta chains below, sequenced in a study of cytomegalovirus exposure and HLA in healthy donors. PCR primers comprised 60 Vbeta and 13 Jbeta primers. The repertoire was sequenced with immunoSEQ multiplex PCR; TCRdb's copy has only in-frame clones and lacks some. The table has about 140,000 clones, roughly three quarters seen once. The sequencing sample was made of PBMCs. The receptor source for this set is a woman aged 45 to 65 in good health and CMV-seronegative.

The DNA for the CDR3 is TGTGCCAGCAGCGAGGGACAGGGGGCCCCTAACACTGAAGCTTTCTTT. Translation gives CASSEGQGAPNTEAFF. The V gene is TRBV16, the J gene TRBJ1-1, with 12 bases fitting TRBD1. V dropped 5 bases and J dropped 2; count of bases not matched to a gene: 6. The CDR3 is 16 residues long. The V gene's germline CDR1 is KGHSY and CDR2 FQNENV.

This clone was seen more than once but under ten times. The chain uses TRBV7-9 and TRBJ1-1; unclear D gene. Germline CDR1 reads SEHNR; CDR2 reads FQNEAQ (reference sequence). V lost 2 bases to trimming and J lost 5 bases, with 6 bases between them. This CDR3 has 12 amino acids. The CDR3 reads CASSLTGTEAFF. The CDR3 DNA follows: TGTGCCAGCAGCTTAACGGGAACTGAAGCTTTCTTT.

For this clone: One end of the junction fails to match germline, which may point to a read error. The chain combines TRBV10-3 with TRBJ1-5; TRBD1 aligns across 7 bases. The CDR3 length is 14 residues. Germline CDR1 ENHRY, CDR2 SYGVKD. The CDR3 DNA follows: TGTGCCATCCGTGAGGGGGCCGGGAATCAGCCCCAGCATTTT. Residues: CAIREGAGNQPQHF.

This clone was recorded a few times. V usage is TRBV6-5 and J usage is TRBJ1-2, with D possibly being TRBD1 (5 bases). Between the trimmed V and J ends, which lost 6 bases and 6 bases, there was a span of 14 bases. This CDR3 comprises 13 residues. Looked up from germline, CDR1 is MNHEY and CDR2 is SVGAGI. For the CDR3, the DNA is TGTGCCAGCAGGTGGAGGGGAGCCGATGGCTACACCTTC. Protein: CASRWRGADGYTF.

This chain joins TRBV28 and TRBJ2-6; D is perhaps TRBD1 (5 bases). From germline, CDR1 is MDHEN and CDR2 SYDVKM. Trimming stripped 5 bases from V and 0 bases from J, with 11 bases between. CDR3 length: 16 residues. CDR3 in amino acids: CASSNQGTSGANVLTF. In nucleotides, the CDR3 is TGTGCCAGCAGTAACCAGGGCACCTCTGGGGCCAACGTCCTGACTTTC.

CDR3 region: CASSWGLNTEAFF. The CDR3, as DNA: TGTGCCAGCAGTTGGGGACTTAACACTGAAGCTTTCTTT. This sequence joins TRBV6-5 and TRBJ1-1; the D gene is possibly TRBD1 (5 bases). Between the trimmed V and J ends, which lost 4 bases and 2 bases, there was a span of 8 bases. Per the germline V gene, CDR1 is MNHEY and CDR2 is SVGAGI. The CDR3 runs 13 residues.

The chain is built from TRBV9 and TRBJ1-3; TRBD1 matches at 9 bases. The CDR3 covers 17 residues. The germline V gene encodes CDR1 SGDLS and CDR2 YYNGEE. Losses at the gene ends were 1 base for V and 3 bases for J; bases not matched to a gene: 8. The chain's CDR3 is CASSVRGQGFGGNTIYF. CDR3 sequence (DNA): TGTGCCAGCAGCGTACGAGGACAGGGGTTTGGTGGAAACACCATATATTTT. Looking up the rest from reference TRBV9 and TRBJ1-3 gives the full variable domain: DSGVTQTPKHLITATGQRVTLRCSPRSGDLSVYWYQQSLDQGLQFLIQYYNGEERAKGNILERFSAQQFPDLHSELNLSSLELGDSALYFCASSVRGQGFGGNTIYFGEGSWLTVV.

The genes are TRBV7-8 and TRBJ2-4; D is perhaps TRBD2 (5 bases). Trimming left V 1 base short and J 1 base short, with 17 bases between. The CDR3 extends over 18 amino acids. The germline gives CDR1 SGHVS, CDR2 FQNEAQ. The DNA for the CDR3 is TGTGCCAGCAGCTTAGTGCGGGCCTTAGGCTCGGCCAAAAACATTCAGTACTTC. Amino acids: CASSLVRALGSAKNIQYF.

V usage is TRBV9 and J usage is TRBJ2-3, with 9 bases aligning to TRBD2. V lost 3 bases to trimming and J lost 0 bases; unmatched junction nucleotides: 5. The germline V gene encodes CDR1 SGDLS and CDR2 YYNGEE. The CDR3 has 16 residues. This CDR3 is CASSALAGESTDTQYF. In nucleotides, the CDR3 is TGTGCCAGCAGCGCCTTAGCGGGGGAGAGCACAGATACGCAGTATTTT.

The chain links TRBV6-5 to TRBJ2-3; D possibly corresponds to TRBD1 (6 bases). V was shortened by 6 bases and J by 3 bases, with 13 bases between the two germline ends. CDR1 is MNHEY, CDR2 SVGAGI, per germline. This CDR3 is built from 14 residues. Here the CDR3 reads CASSAQGWTDTQYF. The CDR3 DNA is TGTGCCAGCAGCGCACAGGGATGGACAGATACGCAGTATTTT.

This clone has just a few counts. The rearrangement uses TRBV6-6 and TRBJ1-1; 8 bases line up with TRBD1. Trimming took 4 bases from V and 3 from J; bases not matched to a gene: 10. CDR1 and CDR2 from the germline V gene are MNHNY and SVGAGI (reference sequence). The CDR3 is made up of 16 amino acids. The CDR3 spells CASSSPDRGADTEAFF. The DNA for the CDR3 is TGTGCCAGCAGTTCCCCCGACAGGGGAGCCGACACTGAAGCTTTCTTT.

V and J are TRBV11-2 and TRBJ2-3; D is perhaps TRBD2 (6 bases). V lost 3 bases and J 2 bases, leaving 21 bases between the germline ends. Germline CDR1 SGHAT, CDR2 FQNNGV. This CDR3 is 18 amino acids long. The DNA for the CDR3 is TGTGCCAGCAGCTTTGGGGGGAGGTGGGCCGGGAACACAGATACGCAGTATTTT. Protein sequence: CASSFGGRWAGNTDTQYF.

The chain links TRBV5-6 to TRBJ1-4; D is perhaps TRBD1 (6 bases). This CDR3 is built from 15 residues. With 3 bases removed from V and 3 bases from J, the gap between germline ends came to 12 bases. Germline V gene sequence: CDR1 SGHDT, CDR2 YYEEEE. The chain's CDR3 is CASSSFRGANEKLFF. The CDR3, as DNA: TGTGCCAGCAGCTCTTTCAGGGGTGCTAATGAAAAACTGTTTTTT.

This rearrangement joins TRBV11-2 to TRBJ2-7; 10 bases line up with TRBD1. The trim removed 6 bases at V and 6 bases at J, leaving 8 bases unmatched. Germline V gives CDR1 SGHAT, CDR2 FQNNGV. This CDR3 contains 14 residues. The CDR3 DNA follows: TGTGCCAGCAGAAGGCCGGGACAGGGGTTCGAGCAGTACTTC. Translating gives CASRRPGQGFEQYF.

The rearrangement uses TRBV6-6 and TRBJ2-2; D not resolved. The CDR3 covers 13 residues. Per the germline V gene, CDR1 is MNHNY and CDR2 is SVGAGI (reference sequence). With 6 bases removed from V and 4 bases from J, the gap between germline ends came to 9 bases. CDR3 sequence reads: CASRRQGTGELFF. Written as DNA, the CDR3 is TGTGCCAGCAGAAGACAAGGCACCGGGGAGCTGTTTTTT.

Here the CDR3 DNA reads TGCGCCAGCCGGGGGGGGACAGATACGCAGTATTTT. Translation gives CASRGGTDTQYF. This chain uses TRBV5-1 with TRBJ2-3; 8 bases line up with TRBD2. V dropped 7 bases and J dropped 3; count of bases not matched to a gene: 1. The CDR3 runs 12 residues. Germline-derived CDR1 and CDR2 are SGHRS and YFSETQ.

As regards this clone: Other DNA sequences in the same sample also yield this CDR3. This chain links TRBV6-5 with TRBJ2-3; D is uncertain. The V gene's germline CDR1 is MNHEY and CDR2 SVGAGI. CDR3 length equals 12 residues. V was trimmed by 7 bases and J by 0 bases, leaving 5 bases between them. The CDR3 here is CASTGSTDTQYF. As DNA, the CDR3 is TGTGCCAGCACCGGTAGCACAGATACGCAGTATTTT.

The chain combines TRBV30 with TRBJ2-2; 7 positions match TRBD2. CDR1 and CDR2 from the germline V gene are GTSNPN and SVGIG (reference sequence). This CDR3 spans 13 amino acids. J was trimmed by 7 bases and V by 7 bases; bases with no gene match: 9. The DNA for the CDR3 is TGTGCCTCGGGAGGAATGTTGGGCGGGGAGCTGTTTTTT. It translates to CASGGMLGGELFF.

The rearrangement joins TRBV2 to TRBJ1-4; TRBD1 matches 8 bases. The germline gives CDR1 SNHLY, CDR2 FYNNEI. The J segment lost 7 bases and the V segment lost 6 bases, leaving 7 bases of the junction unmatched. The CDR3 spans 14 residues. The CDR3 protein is CASSSGGLSEKLFF. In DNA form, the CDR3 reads TGTGCCAGCAGCTCAGGGGGCTTATCTGAAAAACTGTTTTTT.

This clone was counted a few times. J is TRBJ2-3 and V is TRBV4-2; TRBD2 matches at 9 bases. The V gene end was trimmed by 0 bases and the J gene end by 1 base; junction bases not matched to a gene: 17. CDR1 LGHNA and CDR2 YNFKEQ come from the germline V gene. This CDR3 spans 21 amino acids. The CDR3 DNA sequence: TGTGCCAGCAGCCAAGATCAAGGGTACGGCGGACTAGCGTCCCGCACAGATACGCAGTATTTT. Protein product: CASSQDQGYGGLASRTDTQYF.

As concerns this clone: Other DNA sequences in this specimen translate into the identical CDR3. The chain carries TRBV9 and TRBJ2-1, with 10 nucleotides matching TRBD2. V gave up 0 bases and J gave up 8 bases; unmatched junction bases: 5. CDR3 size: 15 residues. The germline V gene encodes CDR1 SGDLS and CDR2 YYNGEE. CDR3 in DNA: TGTGCCAGCAGCGTAGTTCCTAGCGGGGGCTATGAGCAGTTCTTC. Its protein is CASSVVPSGGYEQFF.